This entry features one TCR beta chain sequence. Its matching antigen is unknown. The data originate from a study of persistence of HIV-infected CD4 T cells. Study context: Multiple blood draws of up to about 180 mL, except two donors with single leukapheresis.

The V gene's germline CDR1 is MDHEN and CDR2 SYDVKM. The CDR3 runs 14 residues. J lost 15 bases, V lost 6 bases, and 15 bases had no gene match. Overall study results and limits: Antigen-responding cells were enriched for degenerate expanded CDR3beta sequences.

This was the immunoSEQ version 4 assay in survey mode. Using immunoSEQ multiplex PCR, the repertoire was profiled, and TCRdb retains in-frame clones only, with some absent. The sample shows 50,000 to 65,000 clones, roughly 75% of them seen only once. Overlapping HIV-1 Gag 15-mer peptides at approximately 1 ug per peptide per mL were used. CD40L-negative CD69-negative CD45RO-high memory CD4+ T cells were sorted as populations depleted of antigen-responding cells. Before stimulation, PBMCs underwent CD8+ T cell depletion. The chain carries TRBV28 and TRBJ2-1, with 9 bases that match TRBD2. Sequencing used CD4+ T cells sorted from PBMCs after roughly 18-hour stimulation, obtained from a patient who received antiretroviral therapy. The clonotype was recovered from an adult man with HIV who was CMV-seropositive. For the CDR3, the DNA is TGTGCCAGCAGCTCAGCGGGGGGCTACCTCGGGTGGTTCTTC. This encodes CASSSAGGYLGWFF. Variable domain in full (rest from reference TRBV28 and TRBJ2-1): DVKVTQSSRYLVKRTGEKVFLECVQDMDHENMFWYRQDPGLGLRLIYFSYDVKMKEKGDIPEGYSVSREKKERFSLILESASTNQTSMYLCASSSAGGYLGWFFGPGTRLTVL.